This T cell receptor (beta chain) was identified during a study of shared clonotypes between healthy human individuals. Overall study findings and caveats: It was the few donors that limited the genetic and exposure-history diversity represented.

In germline, CDR1 is MNHNS, CDR2 SASEGT. CDR3 length: 16 amino acids. Trimming took 2 bases from V and 5 from J, leaving 18 bases between them. Of note for this clone: Its antigen is not known.

Sequencing used immunoSEQ multiplex PCR; TCRdb keeps in-frame clones, though not all of them. The table has over 850,000 clones, roughly 74% seen once. This TCR derives from a man between 18 and 35 years old in good health. Some clones in this sample may be carry-over from other donors' samples. Source material: memory CD4+ T cells from PBMCs. This sample's subset: CD45RA-negative fraction. This sequence joins TRBV6-1 and TRBJ2-5; tentatively, D is TRBD1 or TRBD2 (5 bases each). CDR3 in amino acids: CASSEPGAEGLETQYF. CDR3 bases: TGTGCCAGCAGTGAACCCGGGGCCGAAGGGTTGGAGACCCAGTACTTC.